This T cell receptor beta chain came from a study of neoadjuvant nivolumab and ipilimumab in lung cancer. Study results and limitations: Resected tumors had greater TCR richness and clonality than uninvolved lung. Pretherapy blood TCR richness correlated positively with resected tumor richness. Only a single major-pathologic-response sample was available for clonality analysis.

Germline V CDR1 and CDR2: ENHRY, SYGVKD. This CDR3 is 14 amino acids long. The V and J ends lost 6 bases and 9 bases, in that order; junction bases with no gene match: 3. Notes on this clone: Its antigen remains unknown.

The protocol was immunoSEQ multiplex PCR, while the TCRdb copy is restricted to in-frame clones and leaves out a portion. The sample consists of 8,000 to 10,000 clones, 84% of them appearing once. The V and J genes are TRBV10-3 and TRBJ1-6, with 12 nucleotides matching TRBD1. The sequence came from an adult with non-small cell lung cancer. This sample comprised tumor tissue, obtained after neoadjuvant nivolumab, alone or with ipilimumab, at or shortly before surgery. The CDR3 loop is CAISGTGGGSPLHF. In DNA form, the CDR3 reads TGTGCCATCAGCGGGACAGGGGGCGGTTCACCCCTCCACTTT.